This record concerns one T cell receptor (beta chain) sequence. Data came from immunoSEQ multiplex PCR; TCRdb stores just in-frame clones and leaves some out. The data hold 70,000 to 95,000 clones, with approximately 90% observed a single time. These data originate in a study of T cell changes during pregnancy in multiple sclerosis. V shed 4 bases and J shed 0 bases, with 6 bases lying between them. The CDR3 covers 12 residues. From germline, CDR1 is SQVTM and CDR2 ANQGSEA. Here the sequenced sample was peripheral blood, taken in the second trimester of pregnancy. The genes are TRBV29-1 and TRBJ1-1, with D uncertain. This TCR came from a female donor in good health, enrolled as a control in a pregnancy study. The CDR3 nucleotides are TGCAGCGTTGGTCGGTTGAACACTGAAGCTTTCTTT. Its translation: CSVGRLNTEAFF.